This entry concerns a single TCR beta chain. This clone is a singleton in its sample. No cognate antigen has been identified for it. No clone much larger than this one lies a single base away; base qualities are absent. The protocol used for the library was the immunoSEQ multiplex PCR assay. For the multiplex PCR, a mixture combining 60 forward primers for TCR Vbeta segments and 13 reverse primers for TCR Jbeta segments was used. The CDR3 region of rearranged TCR beta genes was amplified from genomic DNA with a multiplex PCR assay. The amplified TCR beta libraries were sequenced on the Illumina HiSeq System as 87-base-pair reads. Per the source publication's procedure: Across the 700 or so repertoires, a later analysis counted around 80 million unique TCR beta chains, approximately 10 million of which were shared by at least two donors. To remove PCR and sequencing errors, raw reads were error-corrected and collapsed into unique sequences using a nearest-neighbor algorithm that merged closely related sequences. To assign V, D and J gene segments, CDR3 sequences were aligned to IMGT reference sequences. Each retained sequence needed at least a six-nucleotide match to both a V gene segment and a J gene segment. Rearrangements were called productive when the CDR3 lacked stop codons and stayed in frame with V and J; all others were non-productive. Following IMGT convention, CDR3 was defined as the stretch from the second conserved V-encoded cysteine up to the conserved J-encoded phenylalanine. Sequences without an unambiguous match to a single V gene segment were excluded from the earlier analysis of several hundred of the donors. An earlier analysis of several hundred of the donors called V segments functional above 56.7% productive rearrangements and segregating when the between-donor standard deviation exceeded 5%. A statistical classification framework was developed to diagnose cytomegalovirus status using the catalog of TCR beta chain sequences. In a later analysis, V and J genes were assigned by comparing TCR nucleotide sequences against IMGT/GENE-DB human TR gene sequences. Using the TCRdist pipeline, a later analysis assigned CDR3 sequences along with most-parsimonious VDJ recombination scenarios. A later analysis defined each TCR beta chain by its CDR3 amino acid sequence plus V-gene family, and excluded reads lacking a unique V-gene family. As a way to deal with suspected cross-contamination and a sequencing artifact, a later analysis dropped 592 nucleotide sequences that were highly shared and had low generation probability. In a later analysis, a clonal expansion index for each public chain was calculated from normalized within-repertoire ranks of inferred template counts. A later analysis computed generation probabilities with a VDJ recombination model fitted to out-of-frame rearrangements, and checked the results against IGoR. In a later analysis, hypergeometric tests were used to score TCR-TCR, TCR-HLA and TCR-CMV co-occurrence, with a repertoire-size bias correction applied to TCR pairs. False discovery rates were estimated in a later analysis by permuting HLA or CMV assignments 20 times. In a later analysis, co-occurring TCRs were grouped using DBSCAN, and TCRdist sequence similarity was added for clustering within HLA-allele-positive subsets. For co-occurrence clustering, repertoires with fewer than 30,000 or more than 120,000 public chains were excluded, along with four to six repertoires with anomalous nucleotide sharing. TCRdb provides this immuneACCESS table in a form limited to in-frame rearrangements. Some clones are lacking; in checked studies, under half of them reflect an unresolved V gene, and why the rest are absent is not known. V and J calls and clone size are given by that table; D and trimming were obtained from the DNA. Recorded for this sample are fewer than 200,000 clones; 70% to 80% of them occurred a single time. More than 4% of the sample rests with the top ten.

The data derive from a study of cytomegalovirus exposure and HLA in healthy donors (dated by TCRdb to the late 2010s). Study-level background: An earlier analysis of some 620 of the donors reported about 300 Gb of sequence data and 117 million unique TCR beta sequences obtained from around 190 million T cells. Roughly 300 gigabases of sequencing data and around 85 million unique TCR sequences made up an early release that covered approximately 650 HLA-typed donors. The genetic ancestry cluster associated with self-reported Caucasian donors included 65% to 90% of the roughly 400 genotyped donors. The study was designed to test whether signatures of past pathogen exposure could be identified by cataloging public T cell receptors. The study profiled the T cell repertoires of under 700 subjects by immunosequencing and related them to cytomegalovirus serostatus. Along with the approximately 620-subject first cohort, a separate validation cohort of approximately 110 different subjects was used. To predict cytomegalovirus infection status, the study combined high-throughput TCR immunosequencing, statistical association of individual TCRs with disease status, and machine learning. To study patterns of TCR occurrence, a later analysis re-analyzed previously published TCR beta repertoires from 700 or so donors and added high-resolution HLA genotyping. Rather than drawing on any new phenotypic data, the later analysis identified candidate immune exposures from TCR beta sequences and the way those sequences occurred across donors. In an earlier analysis of several hundred of the donors, high-throughput TCR beta sequencing was used to judge whether each TCR beta V gene segment behaved as functional or pseudogenic. Donor age, sex, ethnicity and CMV serostatus were compiled alongside the repertoire data. A later genetic analysis took genome-wide SNP genotypes for about three fifths of the roughly 700 donors and used that subset as a discovery cohort. Every discovery cohort repertoire had been produced on one sequencing platform. Class I and class II HLA loci were covered by the typing at four-digit resolution. Typing coverage varied by locus: about 620-630 donors for A, B, C, DRB1 and DQB1; 500 to 550 for DQA1; approximately 610 for DPA1; 450 to 480 for DPB1. Roughly 5 DR-DQ haplotypes were handled as single units for association and clustering, since linkage in the cohort was strong. On average, around 240,000 unique TCR beta nucleotide sequences were sequenced per donor among a few hundred genotyped donors of the cohort, with roughly 19% of those sequences being non-productive.

The cohort comprised some 680 healthy bone marrow donors. All cohort members were sampled while nominally healthy, although unrecorded immune exposures were likely present. The donor tested CMV seronegative, placing the donor among the approximately 360 seronegative members of the cohort. A peripheral blood sample was collected from each donor, and TCR beta sequencing was performed on peripheral blood mononuclear cells. Genomic DNA was extracted from the blood cell samples with the Qiagen DNeasy Blood Extraction Kit. Here is what the overall study found, with its caveats: In a later genetic analysis, a missense DCLRE1C variant was associated with V-gene and J-gene trimming of TCR beta chains, and the association was replicated in an independent cohort. A later analysis found that HLA-associated TCR beta chains were more clonally expanded and had lower generation probabilities than equally common non-associated chains. In a later analysis, several top co-occurrence clusters were reported to appear linked to parvovirus B19, influenza, CMV and Epstein-Barr virus. Because counts were too low, 15 or so rarely observed V segments, including chromosome 9 orphons, were excluded from the earlier analysis of 587 of the donors. The only immune exposure information available for the cohort was CMV serostatus. Some IMGT-functional V segments, including TRBV6-2 and TRBV6-3, could not be told apart with the 87-base-pair reads, so those segments were excluded. HLA typing was unavailable for some donors at each locus, so association tests used only the typed subset. Most TCR sequences were observed very rarely across donors, whereas some public TCRs were present in many individuals. Cytomegalovirus status was reported to be diagnosed by the classifier with high specificity and sensitivity in both the original and validation cohorts. In this cohort, only TCR beta chains were sequenced, and detectable features were limited by the absence of alpha or paired-chain data. In vitro tests confirmed that a few of the cytomegalovirus-associated TCR beta chains recognize cytomegalovirus antigens. A cluster of highly shared sequence variants was judged likely to be a technical artifact of the sequencing pipeline. The study gave a list of 150 to 200 TCR beta chains associated with cytomegalovirus. A later analysis associated approximately 17,000 TCR beta sequences with specific HLA alleles at a false discovery rate of 0.05. Most CMV-associated TCR beta chains appeared to be HLA-restricted in a later analysis, and the HLA associations seemed to be driven largely by CMV exposure. Linkage disequilibrium might explain the correlated functional status among segregating V segments, but an unknown experimental factor could not be excluded. The authors suggested that the approach could potentially be generalized to other disease states and immunological phenotypes. In an earlier analysis of over 550 of the donors, most TCR beta V segments were observed in productive rearrangements about 87% or about 30% of the time, broadly matching IMGT annotations. A further reported finding was that TCR beta sequences accurately predicted the HLA-A and HLA-B alleles for most subjects in the first cohort. Sequencing depth was assumed to be roughly uniform across donors in the presence/absence analyses, though that assumption may not hold. A later genetic analysis reported fewer N-insertions in productive TCRs among donors in an Asian-associated ancestry cluster than the roughly 700-donor mean. A later analysis found that TCR association rates varied across HLA loci, with DRB1 alleles showing the most associated TCRs and HLA-C alleles the fewest. When HLA alleles, especially DR and DQ, strongly co-occurred, TCR associations were difficult to assign to individual alleles.

The germline V gene yields SGHVS for CDR1 and FQNEAQ for CDR2. The CDR3 covers 20 residues, taking in both the cysteine and the phenylalanine. Only the CDR3 portion is preserved as DNA: 60 bases, with reading frame beginning at the first base. The junction shows trimming of 1 base on V and 2 bases on J, plus 24 bases between the germline ends. Sample: PBMCs. This receptor was identified in a man aged 40-50 years in good health and CMV-seronegative. The V and J segments used are TRBV7-8 and TRBJ2-1; a tentative D call is TRBD1 (5 bases match). The DNA sequence follows: TGTGCCAGCAGCTTAGAAAGGCTCCAGGGCTTAACCTTTCCCTACAATGAGCAGTTCTTC. Translated, it reads CASSLERLQGLTFPYNEQFF. The variable domain in full, with residues beyond the CDR3 obtained from the reference TRBV7-8 and TRBJ2-1 genes, is GAGVSQSPRYKVAKRGQDVALRCDPISGHVSLFWYQQALGQGPEFLTYFQNEAQLDKSGLPSDRFFAERPEGSVSTLKIQRTQQEDSAVYLCASSLERLQGLTFPYNEQFFGPGTRLTVL.